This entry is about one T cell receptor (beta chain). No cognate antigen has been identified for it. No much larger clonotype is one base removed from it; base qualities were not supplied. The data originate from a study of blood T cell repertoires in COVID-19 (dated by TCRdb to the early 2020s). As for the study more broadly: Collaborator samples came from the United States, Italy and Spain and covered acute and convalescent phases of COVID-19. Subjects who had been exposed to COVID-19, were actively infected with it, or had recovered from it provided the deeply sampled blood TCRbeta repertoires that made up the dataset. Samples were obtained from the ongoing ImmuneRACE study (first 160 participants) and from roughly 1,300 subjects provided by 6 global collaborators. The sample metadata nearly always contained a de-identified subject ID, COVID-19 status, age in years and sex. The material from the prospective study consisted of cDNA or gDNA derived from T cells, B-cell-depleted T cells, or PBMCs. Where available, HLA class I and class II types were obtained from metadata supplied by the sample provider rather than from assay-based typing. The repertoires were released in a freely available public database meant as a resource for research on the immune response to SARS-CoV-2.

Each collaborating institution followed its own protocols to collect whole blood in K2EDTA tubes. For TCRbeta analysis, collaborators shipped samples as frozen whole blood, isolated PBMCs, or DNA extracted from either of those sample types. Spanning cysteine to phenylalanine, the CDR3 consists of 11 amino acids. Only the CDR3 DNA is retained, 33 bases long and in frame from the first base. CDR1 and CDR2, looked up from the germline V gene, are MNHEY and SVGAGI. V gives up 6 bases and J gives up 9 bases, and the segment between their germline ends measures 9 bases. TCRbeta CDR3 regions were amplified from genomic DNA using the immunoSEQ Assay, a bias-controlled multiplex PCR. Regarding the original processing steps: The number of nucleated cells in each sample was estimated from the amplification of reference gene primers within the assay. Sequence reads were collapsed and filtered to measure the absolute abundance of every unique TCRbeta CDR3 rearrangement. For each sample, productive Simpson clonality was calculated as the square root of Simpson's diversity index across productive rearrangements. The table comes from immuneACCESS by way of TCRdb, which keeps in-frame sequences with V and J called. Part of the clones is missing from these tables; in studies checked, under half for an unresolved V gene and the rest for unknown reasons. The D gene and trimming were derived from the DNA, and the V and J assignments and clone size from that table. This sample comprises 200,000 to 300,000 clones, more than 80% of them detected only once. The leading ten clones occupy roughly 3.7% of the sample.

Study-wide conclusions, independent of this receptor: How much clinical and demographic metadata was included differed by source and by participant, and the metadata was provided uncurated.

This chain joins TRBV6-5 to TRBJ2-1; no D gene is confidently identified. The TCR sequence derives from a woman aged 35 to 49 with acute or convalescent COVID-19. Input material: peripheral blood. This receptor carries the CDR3 CASRFTGEQFF. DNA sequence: TGTGCCAGCAGGTTCACTGGTGAGCAGTTCTTC.